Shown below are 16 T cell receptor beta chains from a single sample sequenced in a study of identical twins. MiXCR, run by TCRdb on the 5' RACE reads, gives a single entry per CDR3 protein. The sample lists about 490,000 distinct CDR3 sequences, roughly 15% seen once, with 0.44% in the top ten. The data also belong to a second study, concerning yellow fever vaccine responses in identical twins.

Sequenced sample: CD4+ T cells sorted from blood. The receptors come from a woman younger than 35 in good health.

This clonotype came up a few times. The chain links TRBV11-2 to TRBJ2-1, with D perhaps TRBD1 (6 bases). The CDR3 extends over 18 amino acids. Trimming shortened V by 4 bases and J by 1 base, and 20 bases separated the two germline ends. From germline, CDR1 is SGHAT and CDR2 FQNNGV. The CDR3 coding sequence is TGTGCCAGCAGCTCCAGGGGTCAGGGTCGCTTATCCTACAATGAGCAGTTCTTC. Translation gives CASSSRGQGRLSYNEQFF.

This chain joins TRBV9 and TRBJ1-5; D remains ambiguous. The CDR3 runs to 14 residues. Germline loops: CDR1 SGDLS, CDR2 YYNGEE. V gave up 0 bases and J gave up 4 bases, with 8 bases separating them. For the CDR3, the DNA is TGTGCCAGCAGCGTAGGAGGTTCAAATCAGCCCCAGCATTTT. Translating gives CASSVGGSNQPQHF.

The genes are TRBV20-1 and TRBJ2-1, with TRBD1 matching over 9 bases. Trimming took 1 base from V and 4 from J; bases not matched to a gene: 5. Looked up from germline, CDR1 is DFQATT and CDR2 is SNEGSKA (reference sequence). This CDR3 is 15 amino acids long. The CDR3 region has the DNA TGCAGTGCTAGAGCCCGGGACAGGGCGTACAATGAGCAGTTCTTC. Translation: CSARARDRAYNEQFF.

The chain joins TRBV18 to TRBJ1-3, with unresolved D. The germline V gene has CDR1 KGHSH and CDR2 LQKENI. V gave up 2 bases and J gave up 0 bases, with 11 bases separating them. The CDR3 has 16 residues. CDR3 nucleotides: TGTGCCAGCTCACCAGCCGGATCGTTCTCTGGAAACACCATATATTTT. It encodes CASSPAGSFSGNTIYF. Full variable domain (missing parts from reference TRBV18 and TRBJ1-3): NAGVMQNPRHLVRRRGQEARLRCSPMKGHSHVYWYRQLPEEGLKFMVYLQKENIIDESGMPKERFSAEFPKEGPSILRIQQVVRGDSAAYFCASSPAGSFSGNTIYFGEGSWLTVV.

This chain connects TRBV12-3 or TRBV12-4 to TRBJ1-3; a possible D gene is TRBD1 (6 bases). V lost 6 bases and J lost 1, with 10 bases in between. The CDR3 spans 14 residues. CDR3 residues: CASRLQGSGNTIYF. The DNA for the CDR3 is TGTGCCAGCAGGTTACAGGGTTCTGGAAACACCATATATTTT.

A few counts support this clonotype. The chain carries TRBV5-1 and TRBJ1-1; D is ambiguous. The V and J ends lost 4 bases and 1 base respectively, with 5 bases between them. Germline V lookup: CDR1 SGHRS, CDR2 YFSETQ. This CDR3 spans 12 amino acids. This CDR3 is CASSQQNTEAFF. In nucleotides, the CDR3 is TGCGCCAGCAGCCAGCAGAACACTGAAGCTTTCTTT.

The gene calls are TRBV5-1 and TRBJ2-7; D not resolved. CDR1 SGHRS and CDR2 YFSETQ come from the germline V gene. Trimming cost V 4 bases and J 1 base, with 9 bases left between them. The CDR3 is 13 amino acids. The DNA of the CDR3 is TGCGCCAGCAGCGGTGAACTTTCCTACGAGCAGTACGTC. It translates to CASSGELSYEQYV.

Written as DNA, the CDR3 is TGTGCCAGCAGTATAAGCCCGTTAACCACAGATACGCAGTATTTT. Translating it yields CASSISPLTTDTQYF. V is TRBV2 and J is TRBJ2-3, with D unclear. With 5 bases removed from V and 2 bases from J, the gap between germline ends came to 14 bases. The germline gives CDR1 SNHLY, CDR2 FYNNEI. There are 15 residues in the CDR3.

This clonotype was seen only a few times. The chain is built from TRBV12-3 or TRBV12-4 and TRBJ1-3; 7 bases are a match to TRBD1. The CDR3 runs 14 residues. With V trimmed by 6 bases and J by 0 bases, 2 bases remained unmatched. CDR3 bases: TGTGCCAGCAGGGGACAGAACTCTGGAAACACCATATATTTT. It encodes CASRGQNSGNTIYF.

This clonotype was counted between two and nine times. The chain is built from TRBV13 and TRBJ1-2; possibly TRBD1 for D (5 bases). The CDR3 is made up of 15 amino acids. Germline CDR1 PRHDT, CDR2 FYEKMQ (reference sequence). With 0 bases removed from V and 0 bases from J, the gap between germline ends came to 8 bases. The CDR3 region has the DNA TGTGCCAGCAGCTTAGGGGGGGTTGCTAACTATGGCTACACCTTC. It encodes CASSLGGVANYGYTF.

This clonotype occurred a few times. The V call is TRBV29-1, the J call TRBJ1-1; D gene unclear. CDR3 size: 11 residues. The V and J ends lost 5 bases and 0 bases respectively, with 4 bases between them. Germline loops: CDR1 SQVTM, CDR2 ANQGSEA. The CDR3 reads CSVTMNTEAFF. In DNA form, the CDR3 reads TGCAGCGTTACCATGAACACTGAAGCTTTCTTT.

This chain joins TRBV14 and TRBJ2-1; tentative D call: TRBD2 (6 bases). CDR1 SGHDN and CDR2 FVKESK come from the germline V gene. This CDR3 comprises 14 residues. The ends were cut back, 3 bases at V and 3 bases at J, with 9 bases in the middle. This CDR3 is CASSQTGLYNEQFF. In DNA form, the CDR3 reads TGTGCCAGCAGCCAGACGGGACTCTACAATGAGCAGTTCTTC.

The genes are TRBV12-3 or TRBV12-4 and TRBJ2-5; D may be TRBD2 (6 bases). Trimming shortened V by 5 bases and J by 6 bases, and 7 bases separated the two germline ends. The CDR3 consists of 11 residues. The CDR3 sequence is CASSGGKTQYF. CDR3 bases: TGTGCCAGCAGTGGGGGGAAGACCCAGTACTTC.

In nucleotides, the CDR3 is TGTGCCAGCAGCCTAGATGTCGCGGGCGGGCCCCAGCATTTT. Translation gives CASSLDVAGGPQHF. The chain combines TRBV5-5 with TRBJ1-5; no clear D gene. Germline assignment: CDR1 SGHKS and CDR2 YYEKEE (reference sequence). V dropped 4 bases and J dropped 9 bases, with 17 bases sitting between them. This CDR3 has 14 amino acids.

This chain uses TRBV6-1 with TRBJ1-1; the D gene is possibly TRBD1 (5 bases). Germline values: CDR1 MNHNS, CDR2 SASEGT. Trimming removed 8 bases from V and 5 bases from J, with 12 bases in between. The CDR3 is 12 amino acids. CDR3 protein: CASVRGGTEAFF. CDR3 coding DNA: TGTGCCAGCGTGAGGGGAGGTACTGAAGCTTTCTTT.

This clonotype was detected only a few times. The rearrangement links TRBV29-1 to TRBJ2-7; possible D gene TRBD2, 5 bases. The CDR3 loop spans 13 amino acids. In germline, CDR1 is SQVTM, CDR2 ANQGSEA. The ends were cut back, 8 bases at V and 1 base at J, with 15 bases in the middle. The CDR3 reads CSPEGPGSYEQYV. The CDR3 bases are TGCAGCCCTGAGGGCCCAGGATCCTACGAGCAGTACGTC.